These T cell receptor beta chains were read from a single sample in a study of blood T cells in healthy people across ages. TCRdb re-analysed the 5' RACE reads in MiXCR, keeping a single row per CDR3 protein. Among almost 550,000 distinct CDR3 sequences listed, under 30% were seen once. Another study also made use of these data, one on T cells of mothers and their children.

Material: blood. All receptors come from a boy aged 10-17 years in good health. Both conserved end residues are part of each CDR3. A D gene is named only where the DNA matches it firmly. The size entry is marked missing in some rows and otherwise reads once, few, many or a size class.

J | length | size | D | V | DNA | CDR3
TRBJ2-7 | 15 | many | - | TRBV4-1 | TGCGCCAGCAGCCTAAACCCGCTTACCTCGTACGAGCAGTACTTC | CASSLNPLTSYEQYF
TRBJ1-1 | 15 | - | - | TRBV6-5 | TGTGCCAGCAGTTTCACGGACAGACAGAACACTGAAGCTTTCTTT | CASSFTDRQNTEAFF
TRBJ2-5 | 14 | few | - | TRBV4-3 | TGCGCCAGCAGCCTCCTTAGGGATGGAGAGACCCAGTACTTC | CASSLLRDGETQYF
TRBJ1-1 | 14 | few | - | TRBV6-4 | TGTGCCAGCAGTGACTCGGCAGAGAACACTGAAGCTTTCTTT | CASSDSAENTEAFF
TRBJ2-2 | 14 | few | - | TRBV2 | TGTGCCAGCAGTGAACGGACTACGGCCGGGGAGCTGTTTTTT | CASSERTTAGELFF
TRBJ2-1 | 16 | - | TRBD1 | TRBV28 | TGTGCCAGCAGTTACAGGGGCCCCTTCCGCTACAATGAGCAGTTCTTC | CASSYRGPFRYNEQFF
TRBJ2-1 | 11 | - | TRBD2 | TRBV12-3/TRBV12-4 | TGTGCCAGCAGCTCGAGCGGGGGATTGTTCTTC | CASSSSGGLFF
TRBJ2-2 | 19 | - | TRBD2 | TRBV12-5 | TGTGCTAGTGGTTTTATCCTAGCGGGGGGTTTCCAGAACACCGGGGAGCTGTTTTTT | CASGFILAGGFQNTGELFF
TRBJ2-5 | 15 | few | TRBD1 | TRBV20-1 | TGCAGTGCTACGGACAGGGGGAGGTGGCAAGAGACCCAGTACTTC | CSATDRGRWQETQYF
TRBJ1-3 | 18 | many | TRBD1 | TRBV7-2 | TGTGCCAGCAGCTTAGAGGGACAGGGCCCTTTCTCTGGAAACACCATATATTTT | CASSLEGQGPFSGNTIYF
TRBJ2-1 | 14 | few | - | TRBV27 | TGTGCCAGCAGTTTGTGGGGGGAGTACAATGAGCAGTTCTTC | CASSLWGEYNEQFF
TRBJ2-2 | 13 | - | - | TRBV5-1 | TGCGCCAGCAGCAACCAGGAGGGCGGGGAGCTGTTTTTT | CASSNQEGGELFF
TRBJ1-5 | 17 | few | - | TRBV4-3 | TGCGCCAGCAGCCAAGATTGGCCAGCTTATAGCAATCAGCCCCAGCATTTT | CASSQDWPAYSNQPQHF
TRBJ2-7 | 15 | few | - | TRBV20-1 | TGCAGTGCTAGTGGCGTGACAGCCCGAACCGGGGGGCAGTACTTC | CSASGVTARTGGQYF
TRBJ2-6 | 16 | - | - | TRBV7-3 | TGTGCCAGCAGCTTAACGGTCGGATCCGGGGCCAACGTCCTGACTTTC | CASSLTVGSGANVLTF
TRBJ2-7 | 12 | - | - | TRBV29-1 | TGCAGCGTTGGCGAGGCCGGATACGAGCAGTACTTC | CSVGEAGYEQYF
TRBJ2-2 | 15 | few | - | TRBV27 | TGTGCCGGCAACGGCGGGGAAGCGAACACCGGGGAGCTGTTTTTT | CAGNGGEANTGELFF
TRBJ1-1 | 15 | - | - | TRBV10-3 | TGTGCCATCAGTGATCCTGTAATGGGGAACACTGAAGCTTTCTTT | CAISDPVMGNTEAFF
TRBJ1-2 | 14 | - | TRBD1 | TRBV28 | TGTGCCAGCAGTTTGCGGGCAGCAGGGGGAGGCTACACCTTC | CASSLRAAGGGYTF
TRBJ2-1 | 16 | many | TRBD2 | TRBV20-1 | TGCAGTGCCGCCCTAGCGGGGGGGAGCTCCTACAATGAGCAGTTCTTC | CSAALAGGSSYNEQFF
TRBJ2-4 | 15 | - | - | TRBV3-1 | TGTGCCAGCAGCCCCTCTCCAGGGGATTCGAACATTCAGTACTTC | CASSPSPGDSNIQYF
TRBJ1-6 | 13 | once | - | TRBV6-5 | TGTGCCAGCAGTAGGTCAGGGATAGCATCCCTCCACTTT | CASSRSGIASLHF
TRBJ1-1 | 15 | - | - | TRBV6-5 | TGTGCCAGCAGTTACTCGGGCGGCCGACTCACTGAAGCTTTCTTT | CASSYSGGRLTEAFF
TRBJ2-7 | 18 | few | - | TRBV7-8 | TGTGCCAGCAGCTTAGAAGAATCTGGGAGAAAGGGGACCTACGAGCAGTACTTC | CASSLEESGRKGTYEQYF
TRBJ2-2 | 16 | few | - | TRBV5-1 | TGCGCCAGCAGCTTGGTTAGGACAGAGAACACCGGGGAGCTGTTTTTT | CASSLVRTENTGELFF
TRBJ2-7 | 14 | few | TRBD2 | TRBV27 | TGTGCCAGCAGTCCAGCGGGAGTAGGATACGAGCAGTACTTC | CASSPAGVGYEQYF
TRBJ1-2 | 15 | - | - | TRBV20-1 | TGCAGTGCTAGAGATCAGGGAGGGTGGGGCTATGGCTACACCTTC | CSARDQGGWGYGYTF
TRBJ2-7 | 11 | - | - | TRBV20-1 | TGCAGTGCCCATAGCTCCTACGAGCAGTACTTC | CSAHSSYEQYF
TRBJ1-6 | 13 | - | - | TRBV13 | TGTGCCAGCACCGGGTCGGTCTATTCACCCCTCCACTTT | CASTGSVYSPLHF
TRBJ2-1 | 15 | - | - | TRBV5-5 | TGTGCCAGCAGCTTGAGGCTGGACAGTTACAATGAGCAGTTCTTC | CASSLRLDSYNEQFF
TRBJ2-1 | 17 | few | - | TRBV9 | TGTGCCAGCAGCGTAGCGGGCGGGCCAAGCTCCTACAATGAGCAGTTCTTC | CASSVAGGPSSYNEQFF
TRBJ2-3 | 17 | few | TRBD2 | TRBV4-1 | TGCGCCAGCAGCCAAGTGACTAGCGGGACCCTCACAGATACGCAGTATTTT | CASSQVTSGTLTDTQYF
TRBJ2-1 | 15 | once | - | TRBV20-1 | TGCAGTGCTAGAGATACGGGAGCCCCCTACAATGAGCAGTTCTTC | CSARDTGAPYNEQFF
TRBJ1-2 | 12 | few | - | TRBV29-1 | TGCAGCGACCAGGGACTTAACTATGGCTACACCTTC | CSDQGLNYGYTF
TRBJ1-2 | 15 | - | TRBD1 | TRBV13 | TGTGCCAGCAGCGGACGGACAGGGGGTGACTATGGCTACACCTTC | CASSGRTGGDYGYTF
TRBJ2-7 | 12 | - | - | TRBV3-1 | TGTGCCAGCAGCCAAGTAGTCGACGAGCAGTACTTC | CASSQVVDEQYF
TRBJ2-4 | 16 | few | TRBD1 | TRBV12-5 | TGTGCTAGTGGTTTGGCTAAGGACAGGGGGCGAAACATTCAGTACTTC | CASGLAKDRGRNIQYF
TRBJ1-5 | 14 | - | TRBD1 | TRBV3-1 | TGTGCCAGCAGTCAACAGGGGAGCAATCAGCCCCAGCATTTT | CASSQQGSNQPQHF
TRBJ2-5 | 15 | few | - | TRBV27 | TGTGCCAGCAGTGTCGACTCCCATCGGGGAGAGACCCAGTACTTC | CASSVDSHRGETQYF
TRBJ2-7 | 20 | few | TRBD1 | TRBV6-2/TRBV6-3 | TGTGCCAGCAGTTACTCATCCGGGACAGGGGGCCGGATAAGCTCCTACGAGCAGTACTTC | CASSYSSGTGGRISSYEQYF
TRBJ2-2 | 14 | - | TRBD2 | TRBV6-2/TRBV6-3 | TGTGCCAGCAGTTCGACTAGCGACACCGGGGAGCTGTTTTTT | CASSSTSDTGELFF
TRBJ1-1 | 15 | - | - | TRBV28 | TGTGCCAGCAGTTTATCCCACAATATGAACACTGAAGCTTTCTTT | CASSLSHNMNTEAFF
TRBJ1-3 | 18 | - | - | TRBV12-3/TRBV12-4 | TGTGCCAGCAGTTTAGGGAGGGCAGGCCGACAGGACGGAAACACCATATATTTT | CASSLGRAGRQDGNTIYF
TRBJ2-7 | 18 | - | TRBD2 | TRBV13 | TGTGCCAGCAGCTTAGGCCTTTCGGGGGGTAGCGGGGGCTACGAGCAGTACTTC | CASSLGLSGGSGGYEQYF
TRBJ2-5 | 15 | - | - | TRBV4-1 | TGCGCCAGCAGCCCCGGACAGACCTACCAAGAGACCCAGTACTTC | CASSPGQTYQETQYF
TRBJ1-1 | 13 | few | - | TRBV20-1 | TGCAGTGCTAGTCAGGGGTTGAACACTGAAGCTTTCTTT | CSASQGLNTEAFF
TRBJ1-4 | 15 | few | TRBD1 | TRBV6-5 | TGTGCCAGCAGTTACTCGGGACAGTCAAATGAAAAACTGTTTTTT | CASSYSGQSNEKLFF
TRBJ2-7 | 14 | few | - | TRBV29-1 | TGCAGCGTTGCCCCGACGGAGAGGTCCTACGAGCAGTACTTC | CSVAPTERSYEQYF
TRBJ2-7 | 15 | - | TRBD2 | TRBV30 | TGTGCCTGGAGGGATAGCGGGGGGTCTTCCTACGAGCAGTACTTC | CAWRDSGGSSYEQYF
TRBJ2-1 | 13 | - | - | TRBV19 | TGTGCCAGTAGTATAGATGACTACAATGAGCAGTTCTTC | CASSIDDYNEQFF
TRBJ2-7 | 13 | - | - | TRBV7-6 | TGTGCCAGCAGCTCCCAGCGGTCCTACGAGCAGTACTTC | CASSSQRSYEQYF
TRBJ2-2 | 18 | few | TRBD2 | TRBV15 | TGTGCCACCAGCAGGAGCGGGACTAGCGGAGAGAACACCGGGGAGCTGTTTTTT | CATSRSGTSGENTGELFF
TRBJ2-1 | 16 | - | - | TRBV9 | TGTGCCAGCAGCACACAGGGTCGGAGCTCCTACAATGAGCAGTTCTTC | CASSTQGRSSYNEQFF
TRBJ1-1 | 15 | many | - | TRBV5-1 | TGCGCCAGCAGCGTTGGGGGGCTCCCGAACACTGAAGCTTTCTTT | CASSVGGLPNTEAFF
TRBJ1-1 | 16 | - | - | TRBV9 | TGTGCCAGCAGCGCTGGTCCTTCCCGTGGGAACACTGAAGCTTTCTTT | CASSAGPSRGNTEAFF
TRBJ2-3 | 17 | - | TRBD2 | TRBV7-2 | TGTGCCAGCAGCTCCTTGGGACTAGCGGGGGGGCCGGATACGCAGTATTTT | CASSSLGLAGGPDTQYF
TRBJ2-6 | 19 | few | - | TRBV28 | TGTGCCAGCAGCCAACAAGCTAAGTGGACGTTTTCTGGGGCCAACGTCCTGACTTTC | CASSQQAKWTFSGANVLTF
TRBJ2-3 | 11 | few | - | TRBV6-2/TRBV6-3 | TGTGCCAGCAGCCACCCAGATACGCAGTATTTT | CASSHPDTQYF
TRBJ2-7 | 19 | - | TRBD2 | TRBV12-3/TRBV12-4 | TGTGCCAGCAGGACTCTGGTAGGGACTAGCGGGGGGGCGACCTACGAGCAGTACTTC | CASRTLVGTSGGATYEQYF
TRBJ1-1 | 14 | few | - | TRBV5-1 | TGCGCCAGCAGCTTGACTGACAGGCCGCGGGGGGCTTTCTTT | CASSLTDRPRGAFF